This TCR beta chain is drawn from a study of patients and donors after allogeneic stem cell transplantation. From germline, CDR1 is MNHNY and CDR2 SVGAGI (reference sequence). V was pared by 2 bases and J by 4 bases, with 8 bases between. CDR3 length: 13 amino acids. TCRdb re-called the RT-PCR reads through MiXCR, storing one row per CDR3 protein. The sample lists 410,000 or so distinct CDR3 sequences; around 15% were seen once. V usage is TRBV6-6 and J usage is TRBJ1-2, with TRBD1 as a possible D gene (5 bases). Sequenced: blood, either unsorted or a sorted T cell fraction (not recorded which). This sequence originates from a human donor who was either an allogeneic HSCT recipient or a stem cell or donor lymphocyte infusion donor (not recorded which). It is not recorded whose cells these are; they may come from a transplant donor. The CDR3 sequence is CASSYDSTYGYTF. CDR3 nucleotides: TGTGCCAGCAGTTACGACAGTACCTATGGCTACACCTTC.